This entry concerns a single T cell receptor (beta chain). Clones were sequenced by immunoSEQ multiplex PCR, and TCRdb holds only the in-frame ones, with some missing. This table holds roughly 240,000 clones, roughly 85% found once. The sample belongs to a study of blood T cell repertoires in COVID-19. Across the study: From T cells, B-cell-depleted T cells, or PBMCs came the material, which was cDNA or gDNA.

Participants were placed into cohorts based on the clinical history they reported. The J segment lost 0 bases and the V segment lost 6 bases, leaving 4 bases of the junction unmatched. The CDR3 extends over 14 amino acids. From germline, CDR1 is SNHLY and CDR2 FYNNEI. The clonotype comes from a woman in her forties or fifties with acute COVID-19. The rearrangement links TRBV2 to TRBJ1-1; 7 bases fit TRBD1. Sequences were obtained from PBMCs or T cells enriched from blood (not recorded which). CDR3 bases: TGTGCCAGCAGCTTCCAGGGGGTGAACACTGAAGCTTTCTTT. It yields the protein CASSFQGVNTEAFF.